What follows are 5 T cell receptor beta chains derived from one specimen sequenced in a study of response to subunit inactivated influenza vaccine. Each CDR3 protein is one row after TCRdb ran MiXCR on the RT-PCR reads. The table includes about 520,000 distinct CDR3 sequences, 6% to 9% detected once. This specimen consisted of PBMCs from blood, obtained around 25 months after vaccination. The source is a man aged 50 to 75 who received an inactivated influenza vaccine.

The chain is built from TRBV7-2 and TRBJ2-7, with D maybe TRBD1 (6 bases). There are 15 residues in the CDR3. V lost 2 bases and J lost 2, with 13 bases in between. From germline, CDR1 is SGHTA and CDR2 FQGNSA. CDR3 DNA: TGTGCCAGCAGCTTAAACGGCAGGGGTCCCTACGAGCAGTACTTC. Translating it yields CASSLNGRGPYEQYF.

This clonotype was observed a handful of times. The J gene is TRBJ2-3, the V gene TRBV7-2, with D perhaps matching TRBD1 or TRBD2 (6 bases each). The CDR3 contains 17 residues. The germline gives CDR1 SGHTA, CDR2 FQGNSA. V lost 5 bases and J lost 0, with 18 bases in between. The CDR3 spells CASSGGRVTLSTDTQYF. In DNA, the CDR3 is TGTGCCAGCAGCGGGGGGCGGGTGACCCTAAGCACAGATACGCAGTATTTT.

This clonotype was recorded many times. The CDR3, as DNA: TGTGCCAGCAGCTCCCTTCCCCTAGATACGCAGTATTTT. Translating gives CASSSLPLDTQYF. V gene TRBV13 combines with J gene TRBJ2-3; D unclear. The CDR3 has 13 residues. Germline CDR1 reads PRHDT; CDR2 reads FYEKMQ (reference sequence). Trimming removed 4 bases from V and 5 bases from J, with 10 bases in between.

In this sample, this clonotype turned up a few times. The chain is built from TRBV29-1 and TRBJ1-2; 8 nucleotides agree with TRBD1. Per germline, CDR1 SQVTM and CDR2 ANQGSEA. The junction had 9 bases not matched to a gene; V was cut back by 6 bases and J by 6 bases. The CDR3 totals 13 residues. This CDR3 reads CSVRTGRRDGYTF. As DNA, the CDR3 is TGCAGCGTCCGGACAGGGCGGAGGGATGGCTACACCTTC.

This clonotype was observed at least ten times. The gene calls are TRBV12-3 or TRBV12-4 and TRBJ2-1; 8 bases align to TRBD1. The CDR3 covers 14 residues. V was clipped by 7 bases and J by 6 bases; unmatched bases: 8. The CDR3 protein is CASTGKQGVNEQFF. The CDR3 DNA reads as TGTGCCAGCACCGGTAAACAGGGGGTCAATGAGCAGTTCTTC.